This entry lists 3 T cell receptor beta chains sequenced from one sample in a study of CD8 T cells in ankylosing spondylitis. General study findings and limits: Within ankylosing spondylitis blood, a TCR beta motif made up of roughly eight highly homologous variants appeared to be characteristic.

TCRdb re-called the 5' RACE reads with MiXCR, one entry per CDR3 protein. The sample has around 770,000 distinct CDR3 sequences, about an eighth seen once. Their antigen targets remain unknown. The specimen was blood, either unsorted or a sorted T cell fraction (not recorded which). These receptors were collected from a male donor with ankylosing spondylitis.

The chain is built from TRBV6-1 and TRBJ1-5, with TRBD1 identical over 9 bases. The V segment lost 5 bases and the J segment 7 bases; nucleotides outside the gene matches: 9. The germline CDR1 and CDR2 sequences are MNHNS and SASEGT. The CDR3 extends over 15 amino acids. The CDR3 reads CASSPGTGFIQPQHF. The DNA of the CDR3 is TGTGCCAGCAGTCCCGGGACAGGGTTTATACAGCCCCAGCATTTT.

This clonotype was seen more than once but under ten times. The chain has TRBV10-3 and TRBJ2-5; tentatively, D is TRBD1 or TRBD2 (5 bases each). The V gene's germline CDR1 is ENHRY and CDR2 SYGVKD. With 4 bases removed from V and 3 bases from J, the gap between germline ends came to 9 bases. The CDR3 has 13 amino acids. The chain's CDR3 is CAISGGSEETQYF. Here the CDR3 DNA reads TGTGCCATCAGTGGGGGGTCGGAAGAGACCCAGTACTTC.

This chain joins TRBV7-2 and TRBJ2-5, with 8 bases fitting TRBD2. After removal of 3 bases from V and 5 bases from J, the junction contained 11 bases not matched to a gene. The CDR3 spans 16 residues. Germline lookup yields CDR1 SGHTA and CDR2 FQGNSA. CDR3 protein: CASSLVGGAFRETQYF. CDR3 DNA: TGTGCCAGCAGCTTGGTCGGGGGGGCCTTTAGGGAGACCCAGTACTTC.